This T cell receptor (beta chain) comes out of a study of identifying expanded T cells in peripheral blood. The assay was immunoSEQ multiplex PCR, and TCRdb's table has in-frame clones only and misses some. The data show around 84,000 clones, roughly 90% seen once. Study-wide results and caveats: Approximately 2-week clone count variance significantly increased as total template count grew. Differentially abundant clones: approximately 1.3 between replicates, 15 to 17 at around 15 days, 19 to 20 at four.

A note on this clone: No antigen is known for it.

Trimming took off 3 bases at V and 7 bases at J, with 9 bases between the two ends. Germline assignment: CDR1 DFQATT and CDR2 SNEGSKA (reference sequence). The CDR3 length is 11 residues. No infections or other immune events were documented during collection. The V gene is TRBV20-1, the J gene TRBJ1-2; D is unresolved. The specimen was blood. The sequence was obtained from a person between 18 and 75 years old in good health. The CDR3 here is CSASILSGYTF. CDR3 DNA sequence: TGCAGTGCTAGTATCCTCAGTGGCTACACCTTC.